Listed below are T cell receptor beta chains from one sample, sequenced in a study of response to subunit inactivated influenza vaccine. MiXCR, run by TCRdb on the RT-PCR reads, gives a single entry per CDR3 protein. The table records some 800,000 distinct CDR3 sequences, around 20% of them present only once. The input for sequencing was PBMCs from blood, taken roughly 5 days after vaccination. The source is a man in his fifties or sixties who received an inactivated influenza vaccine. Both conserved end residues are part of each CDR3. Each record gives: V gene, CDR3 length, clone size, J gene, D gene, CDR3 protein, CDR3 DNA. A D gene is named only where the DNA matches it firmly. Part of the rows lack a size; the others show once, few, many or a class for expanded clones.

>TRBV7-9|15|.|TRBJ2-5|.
CASGRGGCFQETQYF
TGTGCCAGCGGCCGGGGAGGCTGCTTCCAAGAGACCCAGTACTTC
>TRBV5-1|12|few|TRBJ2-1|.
CASRLSGDEQFF
TGCGCCAGCAGGCTCAGTGGAGATGAGCAGTTCTTC
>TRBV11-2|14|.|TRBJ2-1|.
CASSLGLRQDEQFF
TGTGCCAGCAGCTTAGGTTTGAGACAGGATGAGCAGTTCTTC
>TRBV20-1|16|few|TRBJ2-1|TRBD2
CSARKSAGVSLNEQFF
TGCAGTGCTAGAAAGTCAGCGGGAGTCTCTCTAAATGAGCAGTTCTTC
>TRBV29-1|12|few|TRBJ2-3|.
CSVETGPDTQYF
TGCAGCGTTGAAACGGGCCCAGATACGCAGTATTTT
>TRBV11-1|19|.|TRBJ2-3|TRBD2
CASSLPHRSSGRSLDTQYF
TGTGCCAGCAGCTTACCCCACCGCTCTAGCGGGAGGAGTTTAGATACGCAGTATTTT
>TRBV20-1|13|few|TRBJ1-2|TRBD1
CSARPPGTVGYTF
TGCAGTGCTAGACCACCGGGGACAGTTGGCTACACCTTC
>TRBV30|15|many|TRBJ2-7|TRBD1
CAWSVGPGQGYEQYF
TGTGCCTGGAGTGTGGGACCGGGACAGGGGTACGAGCAGTACTTC
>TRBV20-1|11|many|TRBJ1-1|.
CSVSRASEAFF
TGCAGTGTTTCCAGGGCGTCTGAAGCTTTCTTT
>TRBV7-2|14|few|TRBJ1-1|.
CASSLYSSNTEAFF
TGTGCCAGCAGCCTCTATAGTTCCAACACTGAAGCTTTCTTT
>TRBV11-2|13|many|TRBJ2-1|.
CASSLVVRTEQFF
TGTGCCAGCAGCTTAGTCGTCCGAACTGAGCAGTTCTTC
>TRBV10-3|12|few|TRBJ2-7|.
CAIGDPIYEQYF
TGTGCCATCGGGGACCCAATCTACGAGCAGTACTTC
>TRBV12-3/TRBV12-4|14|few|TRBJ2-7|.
CASSLRQISYEQYF
TGTGCCAGCAGTTTAAGGCAGATCTCCTACGAGCAGTACTTC
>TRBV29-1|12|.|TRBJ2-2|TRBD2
CSLRDNSGELIF
TGCAGCCTGAGGGACAATAGCGGGGAGCTGATTTTT
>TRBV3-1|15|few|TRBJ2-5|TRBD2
CASSFGQRGEGTQYF
TGTGCCAGCAGCTTCGGACAGCGGGGGGAGGGGACCCAGTACTTC
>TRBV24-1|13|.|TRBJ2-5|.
CATSPRRQETQYF
TGTGCCACCAGTCCCAGACGACAAGAGACCCAGTACTTC
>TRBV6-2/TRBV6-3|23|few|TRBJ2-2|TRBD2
CASTRRWGSTSGGSRTNTGELFF
TGTGCCAGCACCCGAAGATGGGGTTCTACTAGCGGGGGGTCACGTACGAACACCGGGGAGCTGTTTTTT
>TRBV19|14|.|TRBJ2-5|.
CASSVQDGLETQYF
TGTGCCAGTAGTGTACAGGACGGCTTAGAGACCCAGTACTTC
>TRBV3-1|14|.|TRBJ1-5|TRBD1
CASSQGTGLQPQHF
TGTGCCAGCAGCCAAGGGACAGGGCTTCAGCCCCAGCATTTT
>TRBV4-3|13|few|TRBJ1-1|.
CASSQFLDLEAFF
TGCGCCAGCAGCCAATTCTTGGATCTTGAAGCTTTCTTT
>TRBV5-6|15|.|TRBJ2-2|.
CASSLLGPDSGELFF
TGTGCCAGCAGCTTGTTAGGACCGGACAGCGGGGAGCTGTTTTTT
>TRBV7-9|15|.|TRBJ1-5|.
CAVTDRAYSNQPQHF
TGTGCCGTTACCGATAGGGCATATAGCAATCAGCCCCAGCATTTT
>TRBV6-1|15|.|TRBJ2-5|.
CASRPPLAFQETQYF
TGTGCCAGCAGACCCCCTCTAGCGTTCCAAGAGACCCAGTACTTC
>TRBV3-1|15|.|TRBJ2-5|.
CASSHLGRGQETQYF
TGTGCCAGCAGCCACCTAGGGCGTGGCCAAGAGACCCAGTACTTC
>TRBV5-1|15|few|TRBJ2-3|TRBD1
CASSIGQGSTDTQYF
TGCGCCAGCAGCATTGGACAGGGTAGCACAGATACGCAGTATTTT
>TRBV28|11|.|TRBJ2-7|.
CASSFTTEQYF
TGTGCCAGCAGTTTTACTACCGAGCAGTACTTC
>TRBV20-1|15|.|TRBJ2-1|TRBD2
CSALYGGYSYNEQFF
TGCAGTGCTCTTTACGGGGGGTACTCCTACAATGAGCAGTTCTTC
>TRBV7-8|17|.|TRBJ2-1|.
CASSLFGTESSYNEQFF
TGTGCCAGCAGCTTATTCGGGACGGAGAGCTCCTACAATGAGCAGTTCTTC
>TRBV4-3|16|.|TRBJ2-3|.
CASSQFEGGRTDTQYF
TGCGCCAGCAGCCAATTTGAGGGGGGACGCACAGATACGCAGTATTTT
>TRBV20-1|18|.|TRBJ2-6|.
CSAREGGRRLSGANVLTF
TGCAGTGCTAGAGAGGGGGGCCGTAGGCTTTCTGGGGCCAACGTCCTGACTTTC
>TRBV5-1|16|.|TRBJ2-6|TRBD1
CASSSGQFSGANVLTF
TGCGCCAGCAGCTCGGGACAGTTCTCTGGGGCCAACGTCCTGACTTTC
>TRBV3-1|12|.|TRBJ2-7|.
CASRGSDYEQYF
TGTGCCAGCAGGGGTAGCGACTACGAGCAGTACTTC
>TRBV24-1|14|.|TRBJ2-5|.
CATSDQMNQETQYF
TGTGCCACCAGTGACCAGATGAATCAAGAGACCCAGTACTTC
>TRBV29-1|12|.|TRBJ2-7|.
CSVERAHGEQYF
TGCAGCGTTGAAAGGGCTCATGGCGAGCAGTACTTC
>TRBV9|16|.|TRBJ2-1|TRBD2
CASSVISGGNYNEQFF
TGTGCCAGCAGCGTTATCAGCGGGGGAAATTACAATGAGCAGTTCTTC
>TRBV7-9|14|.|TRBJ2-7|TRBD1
CASSLAGQGAKQYF
TGTGCCAGCAGCTTAGCGGGACAGGGGGCGAAGCAGTACTTC
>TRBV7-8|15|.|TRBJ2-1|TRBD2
CASSFGGRGYNEQFF
TGTGCCAGCAGCTTTGGCGGGAGAGGCTACAATGAGCAGTTCTTC
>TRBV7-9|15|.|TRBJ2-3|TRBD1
CASSLGQYYSDTQYF
TGTGCCAGCAGCCTGGGACAGTACTATTCAGATACGCAGTATTTT
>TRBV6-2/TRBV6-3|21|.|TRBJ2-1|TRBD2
CASSYSPGLAGGPSSYNEQFF
TGTGCCAGCAGTTACTCTCCGGGACTAGCGGGAGGTCCGAGCTCCTACAATGAGCAGTTCTTC
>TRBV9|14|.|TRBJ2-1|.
CASSVQGIGDEQFF
TGTGCCAGCAGCGTACAGGGAATCGGCGATGAGCAGTTCTTC
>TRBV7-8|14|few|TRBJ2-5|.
CASSQVEPWETQYF
TGTGCCAGCAGCCAGGTGGAGCCCTGGGAGACCCAGTACTTC
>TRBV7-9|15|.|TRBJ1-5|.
CASSLAGGIRQPQHF
TGTGCCAGCAGCTTAGCGGGAGGGATTCGACAGCCCCAGCATTTT
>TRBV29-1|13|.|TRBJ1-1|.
CSVGEGWNTEAFF
TGCAGCGTTGGCGAGGGGTGGAACACTGAAGCTTTCTTT
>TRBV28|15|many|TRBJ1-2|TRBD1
CASSLDSGGINGYTF
TGTGCCAGCAGTTTAGATTCAGGGGGCATCAATGGCTACACCTTC
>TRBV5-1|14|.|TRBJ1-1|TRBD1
CASSLGQGPIEAFF
TGCGCCAGCAGCTTGGGACAGGGGCCAATTGAAGCTTTCTTT
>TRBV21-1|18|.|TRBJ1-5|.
CASSKCGERQGDNQPQHF
TGTGCCAGCAGCAAATGTGGTGAGCGTCAGGGGGATAATCAGCCCCAGCATTTT
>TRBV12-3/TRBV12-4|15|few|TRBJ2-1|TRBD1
CASRMGQGPYNEQFF
TGTGCCAGCAGAATGGGACAGGGCCCCTACAATGAGCAGTTCTTC
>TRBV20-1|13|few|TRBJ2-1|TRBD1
CSARIDRANEQFF
TGCAGTGCTAGAATTGACAGGGCCAATGAGCAGTTCTTC
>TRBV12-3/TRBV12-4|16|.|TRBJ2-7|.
CASTPSRQGDFNEQYF
TGTGCCAGCACCCCCTCCAGGCAGGGTGATTTCAACGAGCAGTACTTC
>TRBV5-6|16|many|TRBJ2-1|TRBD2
CASSLRVTSGSNEQFF
TGTGCCAGCAGCTTGAGGGTGACTAGCGGGAGCAATGAGCAGTTCTTC
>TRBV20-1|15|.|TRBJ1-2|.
CSASNRLGGNYGYTF
TGCAGTGCTAGCAATCGTTTGGGGGGGAACTATGGCTACACCTTC
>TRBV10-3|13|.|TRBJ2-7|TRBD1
CAISPPDRGEQYF
TGTGCCATCAGTCCCCCGGACAGGGGCGAGCAGTACTTC
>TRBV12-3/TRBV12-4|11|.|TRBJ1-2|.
CASRLDYGYTF
TGTGCCAGCAGGTTAGACTATGGCTACACCTTC